The subject of this entry is one T cell receptor beta chain. Data came from immunoSEQ multiplex PCR; TCRdb stores just in-frame clones and leaves some out. The sample contains more than 65,000 clones, around 85% of which appear only once. The V and J ends lost 2 bases and 4 bases respectively, with 9 bases between them. The CDR3 is 13 amino acids. Per germline, CDR1 SGHDT and CDR2 YYEEEE. This record comes from a study of T cell changes during pregnancy in multiple sclerosis. The sequence was collected from a female donor with multiple sclerosis, enrolled in a pregnancy study. Sequenced material: peripheral blood, taken before pregnancy. This rearrangement joins TRBV5-6 to TRBJ1-2; D not certain. The CDR3 region is CASSFLSGYGYTF. DNA of the CDR3: TGTGCCAGCAGCTTTTTATCAGGCTATGGCTACACCTTC. Complete variable domain (other parts from reference TRBV5-6 and TRBJ1-2): DAGVTQSPTHLIKTRGQQVTLRCSPKSGHDTVSWYQQALGQGPQFIFQYYEEEERQRGNFPDRFSGHQFPNYSSELNVNALLLGDSALYLCASSFLSGYGYTFGSGTRLTVV.